The T cell receptor (beta chain) under discussion was sequenced for a study of spatial heterogeneity in lung cancer. Indicated time point: sample taken at primary tumor resection. TCRdb re-analysed the 5' RACE reads in MiXCR, keeping a single row per CDR3 protein. The sample carries 55,000 to 70,000 distinct CDR3 sequences, roughly 6.6% recorded once. This sample comprised PBMCs, obtained at surgery. The source of this sequence is a female donor with early-stage non-small cell lung cancer.

CDR3 DNA: TGTGCCGGCATCCCTCGGGGGATTTGGGAAAAACTGTTTTTT. This codes for CAGIPRGIWEKLFF. The chain is built from TRBV28 and TRBJ1-4, with a weak D call TRBD1 (5 bases). V was shortened by 11 bases and J by 8 bases, with 21 bases between the two germline ends. Germline lookup yields CDR1 MDHEN and CDR2 SYDVKM. The CDR3 runs to 14 residues.